Below are 12 T cell receptor beta chains sequenced from a single sample in a study of T-cell reconstitution after alpha-beta-depleted transplantation in children. The authors prepared the TCRbeta library with unique molecular identifiers. Via MiXCR, TCRdb re-called the PCR reads, giving one row per CDR3 protein. Here the sample spans some 260,000 distinct CDR3 sequences, about 24% being singletons. Sample: PBMCs, mostly from graft donor cells, taken 360 days after TCRalphabeta/CD19-depleted stem cell transplant. All receptors derive from a female patient aged 2-9 years who had a stem cell transplant for congenital amegakaryocytic thrombocytopenia, so the T cells may come from the graft donor.

V and J are TRBV7-6 and TRBJ2-7; 11 bases line up with TRBD2. Trimming cost V 4 bases and J 0 bases; bases outside gene matches: 8. CDR3 length: 17 amino acids. Germline V gene data show CDR1 as SGHVS and CDR2 as FNYEAQ. The chain's CDR3 is CASSSSGTSGFSYEQYF. In DNA form, the CDR3 reads TGTGCCAGCAGCTCGTCCGGGACTAGCGGATTCTCCTACGAGCAGTACTTC.

This clonotype was detected only a few times. J is TRBJ2-5 and V is TRBV3-1; the D gene is possibly TRBD1 (5 bases). Germline V gives CDR1 LGHDT, CDR2 YNNKEL (reference sequence). The CDR3 totals 17 residues. Trimming pared 5 bases from V and 3 bases from J, leaving 22 bases between. The CDR3 region is CASSASSLSGHKETQYF. CDR3 in DNA: TGTGCCAGCAGCGCTAGTTCGCTTTCAGGGCACAAAGAGACCCAGTACTTC.

The chain joins TRBV4-2 to TRBJ2-4; TRBD2 aligns across 7 bases. Germline-derived CDR1 and CDR2 are LGHNA and YNFKEQ. The CDR3 spans 15 residues. Trimming removed 3 bases from V and 7 bases from J; junction bases left unmatched: 9. The CDR3: CASSHGRLAGNIQYF. CDR3 bases: TGTGCCAGCAGCCACGGAAGACTAGCTGGGAACATTCAGTACTTC.

This clonotype was observed at least ten times. The rearrangement joins TRBV5-1 to TRBJ2-7; a weak D match, TRBD1 (6 bases). V was trimmed by 4 bases and J by 4 bases, leaving 18 bases between them. CDR1 and CDR2 (germline): SGHRS, YFSETQ. The CDR3 consists of 15 residues. CDR3 coding DNA: TGCGCCAGCAGCCAACGGACAGATCCACCGTACGAGCAGTACTTC. This encodes CASSQRTDPPYEQYF.

In this sample, this clonotype turned up once. This chain uses TRBV29-1 with TRBJ1-2; D uncertain. CDR1 and CDR2 (germline): SQVTM, ANQGSEA. The CDR3 has 14 amino acids. Trimming removed 6 bases at V and 4 bases at J, with 18 bases between. CDR3 nucleotides: TGCAGCGTAGAGGGTCCGGGGTTAACCTATGGCTACACCTTC. Encoded protein: CSVEGPGLTYGYTF.

This clonotype is a singleton in its sample. CDR3 in DNA: TGTGCCAGCGCAAGGGGGCCCTATGGCTACACCTTC. This gives the protein CASARGPYGYTF. V gene TRBV5-5 combines with J gene TRBJ1-2, with 7 bases matching TRBD1. Germline CDR1 and CDR2: SGHKS and YYEKEE (reference sequence). This CDR3 has 12 residues. After removal of 7 bases from V and 4 bases from J, the junction contained 4 bases not matched to a gene.

The chain links TRBV12-3 or TRBV12-4 to TRBJ2-7; a weak D match, TRBD1 (6 bases). The CDR3 runs to 11 residues. With 6 bases removed from V and 6 bases from J, the gap between germline ends came to 9 bases. This CDR3 reads CASRLDSEQYF. The CDR3 coding sequence is TGTGCCAGCAGATTGGACAGCGAGCAGTACTTC.

The chain is built from TRBV7-2 and TRBJ2-7; 14 positions match TRBD2. This CDR3 has 17 amino acids. Per germline, CDR1 SGHTA and CDR2 FQGNSA. The junction had 13 bases not matched to a gene; V was cut back by 5 bases and J by 7 bases. This chain's CDR3 is CASSPRTSGRSFEEQYF. CDR3 DNA sequence: TGTGCCAGCAGCCCCCGGACTAGCGGGAGGTCCTTTGAAGAGCAGTACTTC.

The CDR3 DNA follows: TGTGCCAGCAGTCAATCCGGGACTAGCGTGGGCACAGATACGCAGTATTTT. Protein product: CASSQSGTSVGTDTQYF. The rearrangement joins TRBV12-3 or TRBV12-4 to TRBJ2-3; TRBD2 matches at 10 bases. After removal of 5 bases from V and 1 base from J, the junction contained 9 bases not matched to a gene. This CDR3 spans 17 amino acids.

The gene calls are TRBV30 and TRBJ2-7, with a possible D match to TRBD1 (7 bases). The germline CDR1 and CDR2 sequences are GTSNPN and SVGIG (reference sequence). V was trimmed by 3 bases and J by 3 bases, leaving 15 bases between them. The CDR3 has 14 residues. The DNA for the CDR3 is TGTGCCTGGAGCAGGGGGGCGCCCCACTACGAGCAGTACTTC. It yields the protein CAWSRGAPHYEQYF.

This clonotype was found many times. CDR3 DNA sequence: TGCGCCAGCAGCCCACGAGTAGGCTTTCCACTTGGTGATTACGAGCAGTACTTC. This codes for CASSPRVGFPLGDYEQYF. The rearrangement joins TRBV4-1 to TRBJ2-7; D not resolved. The V and J ends lost 4 bases and 4 bases respectively, with 26 bases between them. This CDR3 region has 18 residues. Germline CDR1 reads MGHRA; CDR2 reads YSYEKL.

In its sample, this clonotype was seen a few times. The V gene is TRBV3-1, the J gene TRBJ2-2; D unresolved. Germline values: CDR1 LGHDT, CDR2 YNNKEL (reference sequence). The V gene lost 2 bases and the J gene lost 0 bases, with 10 bases spanning the gap. The CDR3 has 16 amino acids. This chain's CDR3 is CASSQSFPTNTGELFF. Written as DNA, the CDR3 is TGTGCCAGCAGCCAAAGTTTCCCAACGAACACCGGGGAGCTGTTTTTT.